These 28 T cell receptor beta chains came from one sample sequenced in a study of technical replicates of blood from a handful of donors. Assay: immunoSEQ multiplex PCR; the TCRdb copy retains only in-frame clones and omits some. The repertoire includes 74,000 or so clones, about 96% of them detected once, and about 0.2% sits in the top ten. What was sequenced was T cells isolated from PBMCs. The receptors shown here come from a human donor in good health.

The chain uses TRBV2 and TRBJ2-5, with TRBD2 matching 11 bases. The V gene's germline CDR1 is SNHLY and CDR2 FYNNEI. The ends lost 5 bases at V and 5 bases at J; junction bases unmatched: 4. The CDR3 loop spans 14 amino acids. DNA for the CDR3: TGTGCCAGCAGTCCGACTAGCGGGGTGGAGACCCAGTACTTC. This encodes CASSPTSGVETQYF.

V and J are TRBV6-1 and TRBJ2-2, with TRBD2 matching over 9 bases. The CDR3 runs 14 residues. Germline V gene sequence: CDR1 MNHNS, CDR2 SASEGT. The V gene end was trimmed by 4 bases and the J gene end by 7 bases; junction bases not matched to a gene: 4. The CDR3 sequence: CASSALAGHGELFF. CDR3 coding DNA: TGTGCCAGCAGTGCCCTAGCGGGGCACGGGGAGCTGTTTTTT.

The genes are TRBV5-1 and TRBJ2-5; D not certain. The CDR3 has 15 amino acids. Germline CDR1 and CDR2: SGHRS and YFSETQ. Trimming pared 0 bases from V and 0 bases from J, leaving 9 bases between. CDR3 in DNA: TGCGCCAGCAGCTTGGAAAACATACACCAAGAGACCCAGTACTTC. Protein: CASSLENIHQETQYF. The full variable domain, in which reference TRBV5-1 and TRBJ2-5 provide the parts outside the CDR3, is KAGVTQTPRYLIKTRGQQVTLSCSPISGHRSVSWYQQTPGQGLQFLFEYFSETQRNKGNFPGRFSGRQFSNSRSEMNVSTLELGDSALYLCASSLENIHQETQYFGPGTRLLVL.

This clone showed up just once. V usage is TRBV13 and J usage is TRBJ2-5, with D possibly being TRBD1 (5 bases). The germline V gene encodes CDR1 PRHDT and CDR2 FYEKMQ (reference sequence). The germline V and J ends were trimmed by 1 base and 5 bases, with 17 bases remaining between them. The length of the CDR3 is 16 residues. The CDR3 coding sequence is TGTGCCAGCAGCTTAGAGGTACAGGCCAAGGGGGAGACCCAGTACTTC. It codes for CASSLEVQAKGETQYF. The full variable domain, in which reference TRBV13 and TRBJ2-5 provide the parts outside the CDR3, is AAGVIQSPRHLIKEKRETATLKCYPIPRHDTVYWYQQGPGQDPQFLISFYEKMQSDKGSIPDRFSAQQFSDYHSELNMSSLELGDSALYFCASSLEVQAKGETQYFGPGTRLLVL.

This clone was seen a single time. The chain recombines TRBV28 with TRBJ1-1; perhaps TRBD1 as D (5 bases). The V end lost 1 base, the J end lost 3 bases, and 12 bases lay between the germline ends. The CDR3 is 15 residues long. CDR1 and CDR2 from the germline V gene are MDHEN and SYDVKM. CDR3 DNA sequence: TGTGCCAGCAGTTTATTCGGCAGGGTTGACACTGAAGCTTTCTTT. Amino acids: CASSLFGRVDTEAFF.

The chain uses TRBV4-1 and TRBJ1-5; D remains ambiguous. The germline V gene encodes CDR1 MGHRA and CDR2 YSYEKL. The CDR3 spans 15 residues. Trimming took off 2 bases at V and 3 bases at J, with 11 bases between the two ends. The CDR3 spells CASSQSSGNNQPQHF. CDR3 nucleotides: TGCGCCAGCAGCCAATCAAGCGGAAACAATCAGCCCCAGCATTTT.

This clone appeared a single time. The chain couples TRBV2 to TRBJ1-1; tentative D call: TRBD1 (5 bases). Germline-derived CDR1 and CDR2 are SNHLY and FYNNEI. The V and J ends lost 5 bases and 7 bases respectively, with 20 bases between them. This CDR3 has 15 residues. CDR3 loop: CASSPPTAWIFEAFF. In nucleotides, the CDR3 is TGTGCCAGCAGTCCCCCGACAGCTTGGATCTTTGAAGCTTTCTTT.

The chain joins TRBV19 to TRBJ2-5; TRBD2 matches 10 bases. The J segment lost 4 bases and the V segment lost 0 bases, leaving 8 bases of the junction unmatched. This CDR3 is built from 17 residues. Germline V gene sequence: CDR1 LNHDA, CDR2 SQIVND (reference sequence). The CDR3 here is CASSIERAGGPPETQYF. As DNA, the CDR3 is TGTGCCAGTAGTATAGAGCGAGCGGGGGGGCCACCAGAGACCCAGTACTTC.

The chain uses TRBV7-2 and TRBJ2-7; 8 positions match TRBD1. Per germline, CDR1 SGHTA and CDR2 FQGNSA. V gave up 5 bases and J gave up 3 bases; unmatched junction bases: 6. There are 14 residues in the CDR3. For the CDR3, the DNA is TGTGCCAGCAGCGGGGGGACAGGTAGCTACGAGCAGTACTTC. It yields the protein CASSGGTGSYEQYF.

The CDR3 is CASSQEQGHHEQYF. In DNA form, the CDR3 reads TGTGCCAGCAGCCAAGAACAGGGTCACCACGAGCAGTACTTC. The chain recombines TRBV7-8 with TRBJ2-7; D may be TRBD1 (6 bases). Trimming stripped 5 bases from V and 5 bases from J, with 16 bases between. The CDR3 loop spans 14 amino acids. CDR1 and CDR2 from the germline V gene are SGHVS and FQNEAQ.

V and J are TRBV11-3 and TRBJ2-7, with D possibly TRBD1 on 6 matching bases. Germline V gives CDR1 SGHNT, CDR2 YENEEA. V lost 5 bases and J 2 bases, leaving 7 bases between the germline ends. The CDR3 runs 12 residues. The CDR3 DNA reads as TGTGCCAGCAGCGGGACAACCTACGAGCAGTACTTC. This translates into CASSGTTYEQYF.

This chain links TRBV30 with TRBJ1-2; D is possibly TRBD1 (5 bases). The CDR3 is made up of 14 amino acids. Germline CDR1 reads GTSNPN; CDR2 reads SVGIG (reference sequence). The V end was cut by 7 bases, the J end by 7 bases, with 22 bases between. CDR3 loop: CAYRHGRGWGGYTF. CDR3 nucleotide sequence: TGTGCCTACCGTCACGGGAGGGGCTGGGGTGGCTACACCTTC.

In its sample, this clone was seen once. The V and J genes are TRBV11-2 and TRBJ2-3; 7 bases are shared with TRBD2. Per the germline V gene, CDR1 is SGHAT and CDR2 is FQNNGV. V trimming: 5 bases; J trimming: 0 bases; junction bases outside the gene matches: 5. The CDR3 consists of 15 residues. This chain's CDR3 is CASSHSGTSTDTQYF. The DNA of the CDR3 is TGTGCCAGCAGCCACAGCGGGACTAGCACAGATACGCAGTATTTT.

This chain joins TRBV5-1 and TRBJ1-1, with D hard to call. V lost 4 bases and J lost 1, with 11 bases in between. The V gene's germline CDR1 is SGHRS and CDR2 YFSETQ. This CDR3 has 14 residues. The chain's CDR3 is CASSPRSENTEAFF. CDR3 coding DNA: TGCGCCAGCAGCCCCAGATCCGAGAACACTGAAGCTTTCTTT.

The CDR3 DNA is TGTGCCAGCAGCGTAGACGGACTAGCGGGGGCTATTCAGTACTTC. Translated, it gives CASSVDGLAGAIQYF. The chain couples TRBV9 to TRBJ2-4; 13 positions agree with TRBD2. Germline V CDR1 and CDR2: SGDLS, YYNGEE. This CDR3 has 15 residues. The V gene end was trimmed by 0 bases and the J gene end by 10 bases; junction bases not matched to a gene: 4.

This clone was recorded only once. V usage is TRBV7-8 and J usage is TRBJ2-1; 9 bases are a match to TRBD2. CDR1 and CDR2 (germline): SGHVS, FQNEAQ. This CDR3 region has 20 residues. V lost 6 bases to trimming and J lost 0 bases; unmatched junction nucleotides: 18. Written as DNA, the CDR3 is TGTGCCAGCAGACATAACCCGGGACTAGCCATCTCCCGCTCCTACAATGAGCAGTTCTTC. Translating gives CASRHNPGLAISRSYNEQFF.

This clone was seen just once. The J gene is TRBJ2-5, the V gene TRBV2; TRBD2 might be the D (6 bases). The ends were cut back, 4 bases at V and 0 bases at J, with 18 bases in the middle. This CDR3 has 17 residues. Germline CDR1 SNHLY, CDR2 FYNNEI. CDR3 protein: CASSGRGSANYQETQYF. The CDR3 nucleotides are TGTGCCAGCAGTGGTCGGGGGTCCGCTAATTACCAAGAGACCCAGTACTTC.

V gene TRBV7-9 combines with J gene TRBJ2-1; tentatively, D is TRBD2 (6 bases). V lost 5 bases and J 8 bases, leaving 22 bases between the germline ends. Germline CDR1 SEHNR, CDR2 FQNEAQ (reference sequence). The CDR3 totals 16 residues. CDR3 nucleotides: TGTGCCAGCAGCCCGGGGGTTCTAGCGCCCTCGGATGAGCAGTTCTTC. This encodes CASSPGVLAPSDEQFF.

This sequence joins TRBV28 and TRBJ2-7; D gene unclear. Germline V CDR1 and CDR2: MDHEN, SYDVKM. The CDR3 extends over 14 amino acids. V dropped 3 bases and J dropped 1 base, with 10 bases sitting between them. The CDR3 bases are TGTGCCAGCAGTTTCGGAGAAGCGTCCTACGAGCAGTACTTC. Translation gives CASSFGEASYEQYF.

The chain links TRBV10-3 to TRBJ2-7; 9 bases are shared with TRBD1. This CDR3 contains 16 residues. Germline assignment: CDR1 ENHRY and CDR2 SYGVKD. Germline trimming cut 5 bases from V and 6 bases from J; bases unmatched to any gene: 14. The CDR3 region has the DNA TGTGCCATCAGTAACCACCCGGGACAGGGAACAGGCGAGCAGTACTTC. It encodes CAISNHPGQGTGEQYF.

This clone was counted once. V and J are TRBV6-1 and TRBJ2-5; TRBD2 matches 7 bases. The J segment lost 5 bases and the V segment lost 2 bases, leaving 11 bases of the junction unmatched. From germline, CDR1 is MNHNS and CDR2 SASEGT. This CDR3 comprises 16 residues. CDR3 coding DNA: TGTGCCAGCAGTGAAATGGGGGGAGGGCCCGGGGAGACCCAGTACTTC. Protein: CASSEMGGGPGETQYF.

The chain is built from TRBV2 and TRBJ1-1, with 7 bases fitting TRBD1. The length of the CDR3 is 14 residues. Germline CDR1 and CDR2: SNHLY and FYNNEI. Trimming cost V 7 bases and J 3 bases; bases outside gene matches: 8. This chain's CDR3 is CASIQTGRHTEAFF. CDR3 nucleotides: TGTGCCAGCATCCAGACAGGGCGCCACACTGAAGCTTTCTTT.

The genes are TRBV11-2 and TRBJ2-5; TRBD1 matches 7 bases. Looked up from germline, CDR1 is SGHAT and CDR2 is FQNNGV. V was pared by 1 base and J by 6 bases, with 11 bases of the junction left unmatched. The CDR3 extends over 16 amino acids. DNA for the CDR3: TGTGCCAGCAGCTTAGCCGGGACAGTTGCCAAGAAGACCCAGTACTTC. This translates into CASSLAGTVAKKTQYF. Full variable domain (remainder filled in from reference TRBV11-2 and TRBJ2-5): EAGVAQSPRYKIIEKRQSVAFWCNPISGHATLYWYQQILGQGPKLLIQFQNNGVVDDSQLPKDRFSAERLKGVDSTLKIQPAKLEDSAVYLCASSLAGTVAKKTQYFGPGTRLLVL.

This chain links TRBV6-6 with TRBJ1-1; D is unclear. Germline V CDR1 and CDR2: MNHNY, SVGAGI (reference sequence). The V end was cut by 2 bases, the J end by 3 bases, with 10 bases between. CDR3 length: 14 residues. DNA of the CDR3: TGTGCCAGCAGTTACCCTACCCCCCACACTGAAGCTTTCTTT. Amino acid sequence: CASSYPTPHTEAFF.

As DNA, the CDR3 is TGTGCCAGCAGCTTCGGCCGGGGCGGGGGGCACTTGGGAGGGGAGCTGTTTTTT. This encodes CASSFGRGGGHLGGELFF. The rearrangement uses TRBV7-8 and TRBJ2-2; 8 bases fit TRBD2. The CDR3 sequence is 18 residues long. CDR1 is SGHVS and CDR2 is FQNEAQ in the germline V gene. J was trimmed by 8 bases and V by 3 bases; bases with no gene match: 17. The entire variable domain, with the rest obtained from reference TRBV7-8 and TRBJ2-2, is as follows: GAGVSQSPRYKVAKRGQDVALRCDPISGHVSLFWYQQALGQGPEFLTYFQNEAQLDKSGLPSDRFFAERPEGSVSTLKIQRTQQEDSAVYLCASSFGRGGGHLGGELFFGEGSRLTVL.

This chain uses TRBV19 with TRBJ2-7; 8 nucleotides agree with TRBD2. This CDR3 is built from 16 residues. CDR1 is LNHDA and CDR2 is SQIVND in the germline V gene (reference sequence). J lost 2 bases, V lost 1 base, and 7 bases had no gene match. The CDR3, as DNA: TGTGCCAGTAGTATAGGGTTTAGCGGGGTCGCCTACGAGCAGTACTTC. It is translated as CASSIGFSGVAYEQYF.

V and J are TRBV5-1 and TRBJ2-1; no reliable D call. V gave up 1 base and J gave up 8 bases, with 10 bases separating them. This CDR3 is 13 amino acids long. Germline V gene sequence: CDR1 SGHRS, CDR2 YFSETQ. The CDR3, as DNA: TGCGCCAGCAGCTTGTTAGAGGCGGATGAGCAGTTCTTC. The encoded protein is CASSLLEADEQFF.

The chain is built from TRBV4-1 and TRBJ2-1, with D perhaps TRBD2 (7 bases). V lost 5 bases to trimming and J lost 2 bases, with 19 bases between them. The CDR3 is 17 amino acids. CDR1 and CDR2 (germline): MGHRA, YSYEKL. CDR3: CASSGMGGRPTYNEQFF. Written as DNA, the CDR3 is TGCGCCAGCAGCGGTATGGGGGGGCGGCCAACCTACAATGAGCAGTTCTTC.